Listed below are T cell receptor beta chains from one sample, sequenced in a study of response to subunit inactivated influenza vaccine. TCRdb called the RT-PCR reads again in MiXCR, with one record for every CDR3 protein. The sample records over 150,000 distinct CDR3 sequences, roughly a tenth being singletons. This material consisted of CD8+ T cells sorted from PBMCs, taken 23 to 25 months after vaccination. All receptors derive from a man between 50 and 75 years old who received an inactivated influenza vaccine. CDR3s include the opening cysteine and the closing phenylalanine or tryptophan. The D gene is left open where the match is weak. Expanded clones get a size class; other rows say once, few or many, or leave the size out.

J,V,D,size,DNA,CDR3
TRBJ2-1,TRBV27,TRBD1,-,TGTGCCAGCAGTCTCTCGACAGGGGCATGGGATGAGCAGTTCTTC,CASSLSTGAWDEQFF
TRBJ2-1,TRBV12-3/TRBV12-4,TRBD1,-,TGTGCCAGCAGCCACCCCGGACAGGGGAATGAGCAGTTCTTC,CASSHPGQGNEQFF
TRBJ2-7,TRBV7-2,-,-,TGTGCCAGCAGCGTAGCGTTGGCAGGTGGGATCCACGAGCAGTACTTC,CASSVALAGGIHEQYF
TRBJ2-3,TRBV29-1,-,many,TGCAGCGTTCTGGGGGATACCAAGACAGATACGCAGTATTTT,CSVLGDTKTDTQYF
TRBJ2-1,TRBV4-1,TRBD2,-,TGCGCCAGCAGCCAAGAGGCGGCTAGCGGGAGACATGAGCAGTTCTTC,CASSQEAASGRHEQFF
TRBJ1-5,TRBV19,TRBD1,-,TGTGCCAGTAGTATCGGGACAGGCCCTAATCAGCCCCAGCATTTT,CASSIGTGPNQPQHF
TRBJ1-1,TRBV12-3/TRBV12-4,-,-,TGTGCCAGCAGTGCCCAGCCAGGGGCTCACACTGAAGCTTTCTTT,CASSAQPGAHTEAFF
TRBJ2-7,TRBV10-1,-,few,TGCGCCAGCAGTGAGTCGATGCCAGCGCGGGAGCAGTACTTC,CASSESMPAREQYF
TRBJ1-1,TRBV6-6,TRBD1,few,TGTGCCAGCAGTTGGGGGACAGTTGATGAAGCTTTCTTT,CASSWGTVDEAFF
TRBJ1-5,TRBV16,-,few,TGTGCCAGCAGCCCGAATATCGCGCCCCAGCATTTT,CASSPNIAPQHF
TRBJ2-7,TRBV10-2,-,few,TGCGCCAGCAGGGCAGGGCACGAGCAGTACTTC,CASRAGHEQYF
TRBJ2-7,TRBV28,-,-,TGTGCCAGCAGTCCAGAGGTAGGAACGGATGCGCAGTACTTC,CASSPEVGTDAQYF
TRBJ1-5,TRBV6-2/TRBV6-3,TRBD1,many,TGTGCCAGCAGATTGACAGGGGACGCCTCTCCCCAGCATTTT,CASRLTGDASPQHF
TRBJ1-5,TRBV29-1,-,-,TGCAGCGTTGAAGTGAGGGCCCTAGATAGCAATCAGCCCCAGCATTTT,CSVEVRALDSNQPQHF
TRBJ1-1,TRBV2,-,many,TGTGCCAGCAGTGAGGGACCAACAGGACTTGAAGCTTTCTTT,CASSEGPTGLEAFF
TRBJ1-6,TRBV15,-,-,TGTGCCACCAGCAGAGTGTTACGAAGTCCCGCTATTTCACCCCTCCACTTT,CATSRVLRSPAISPLHF
TRBJ2-1,TRBV20-1,TRBD1,-,TGCAGTGCTAGAGATGTGTGGGCAGGGGGATTGTACAATGAGCAGTTCTTC,CSARDVWAGGLYNEQFF
TRBJ2-7,TRBV4-3,TRBD2,-,TGCGCCAGCAGCCAAGTGATTGCGGGACTAGAATCCTACGAGCAGTACTTC,CASSQVIAGLESYEQYF
TRBJ1-2,TRBV12-3/TRBV12-4,-,few,TGTGCCAGCAGTTTAGCGTCGGCCTCGGTTTACGTCCCCTATGGCTACACCTTC,CASSLASASVYVPYGYTF
TRBJ2-3,TRBV12-3/TRBV12-4,-,many,TGTGCCAGCAGTTTTTCTCCCGATACGCAGTATTTT,CASSFSPDTQYF
TRBJ2-1,TRBV4-1,-,many,TGCGCCAGCAGCCAAGTGGAGCACCCTCCCTACAATGAGCAGTTCTTC,CASSQVEHPPYNEQFF
TRBJ1-1,TRBV4-1,TRBD1,-,TGCGCCAGCAGCCAACAGGACAGGAGTAACACTGAAGCTTTCTTT,CASSQQDRSNTEAFF
TRBJ2-5,TRBV2,TRBD1,few,TGTGCCAGCAGTCCCGGGACAGGGGGCTGGAAGACCCAGTACTTC,CASSPGTGGWKTQYF
TRBJ2-5,TRBV6-2/TRBV6-3,-,few,TGTGCCAGCAGTTCACTCCAAGAGACCCAGTACTTC,CASSSLQETQYF
TRBJ2-1,TRBV4-1,TRBD2,many,TGCGCCAGCAGCCAAGTTTTCGGGGGGGCCTACAATGAGCAGTTCTTC,CASSQVFGGAYNEQFF
TRBJ2-3,TRBV5-1,TRBD2,many,TGCGCCAGCAGCTTGGTAGCGGGGGGATCCACAGATACGCAGTATTTT,CASSLVAGGSTDTQYF
TRBJ2-5,TRBV27,TRBD1,-,TGTGCCAGCAGTTCCCTGACAGGGGGGGAGACCCAGTACTTC,CASSSLTGGETQYF
TRBJ2-5,TRBV11-2,-,few,TGTGCCAGCAGCTTAGGAGGATTCCGGTCAGAGACCCAGTACTTC,CASSLGGFRSETQYF
TRBJ2-5,TRBV6-2/TRBV6-3,-,-,TGTGCCAGCAGTTACAAGAGATGGCCTGTCTCCCAAGAGACCCAGTACTTC,CASSYKRWPVSQETQYF
TRBJ2-3,TRBV29-1,TRBD1,-,TGCAGCGTTGTGCCCCGCTGGCAGGGGGTGACAGATACGCAGTATTTT,CSVVPRWQGVTDTQYF
TRBJ2-7,TRBV29-1,TRBD1,-,TGCAGCGTTGTGAACAGGGGCGAGCAGTACTTC,CSVVNRGEQYF